A single sample is the source of the 5 T cell receptor beta chains below, sequenced in a study of regulatory T cells in long-lasting Graves disease. The time point was: newly diagnosed GD, antithyroid drugs for less than 3 months. The TCR library was made from RNA extracted from PBMCs. Researchers made TCR beta libraries by using iRepertoire HTBI primers and running Arm-PCR on CDR3 regions. MiXCR, applied by TCRdb to the multiplex PCR reads, yields one record per CDR3 protein. The sample has 250,000 to 400,000 distinct CDR3 sequences; 18% are singletons. Sequences were derived from peripheral blood mononuclear cells (PBMCs), sampled at new diagnosis, from a patient treated with antithyroid drugs. Every receptor here comes from a female donor with Graves disease.

The table lists this clonotype with a few counts. This may stem from a read error, because a much larger clone lies one nucleotide away. The chain uses TRBV5-4 and TRBJ2-7; D not certain. Germline CDR1 is SGHNT and CDR2 is YYREEE (reference sequence). V was pared by 2 bases and J by 0 bases, with 3 bases between. The CDR3 extends over 12 amino acids. CDR3 DNA sequence: TGTGCCAGCAGCTTTGCCTCCTACGAGCAGTACTTC. This translates into CASSFASYEQYF.

This clonotype was detected many times. This chain joins TRBV28 and TRBJ1-4; TRBD1 is a possible D gene (5 bases). Trimming cost V 4 bases and J 1 base, with 19 bases left between them. The CDR3 sequence is 18 residues long. The germline V gene encodes CDR1 MDHEN and CDR2 SYDVKM. Written as DNA, the CDR3 is TGTGCCAGCAGTTCCCTTAGGCAGGGTTGGAGAACTAATGAAAAACTGTTTTTT. Protein sequence: CASSSLRQGWRTNEKLFF.

This clonotype was observed many times. The chain links TRBV19 to TRBJ2-5, with 7 bases that match TRBD2. The J segment lost 4 bases and the V segment lost 4 bases, leaving 9 bases of the junction unmatched. This CDR3 comprises 15 residues. From germline, CDR1 is LNHDA and CDR2 SQIVND (reference sequence). In DNA, the CDR3 is TGTGCCAGTAGTACCCGGGAGGCCGACACAGAGACCCAGTACTTC. Protein sequence: CASSTREADTETQYF.

This clonotype was seen a few times. A far larger clone lies a single base away; this is likely a read error. This chain connects TRBV6-4 to TRBJ2-5, with D possibly TRBD1 on 6 matching bases. The germline V gene has CDR1 MRHNA and CDR2 SNTAGT. CDR3 size: 17 residues. CDR3 sequence reads: CAGSEPRPRQALETQYF. The CDR3, as DNA: TGTGCCGGCAGTGAACCACGACCTCGACAGGCTTTGGAGACCCAGTACTTC.

This clonotype was detected a few times. The genes are TRBV11-3 and TRBJ1-6; D unclear. The CDR3 runs to 18 residues. V lost 0 bases to trimming and J lost 1 base, with 13 bases between them. The germline V gene encodes CDR1 SGHNT and CDR2 YENEEA. The CDR3 DNA reads as TGTGCCAGCAGCTTAGATCGAGGACTAGCATCCTATAATTCACCCCTCCACTTT. Its translation: CASSLDRGLASYNSPLHF.